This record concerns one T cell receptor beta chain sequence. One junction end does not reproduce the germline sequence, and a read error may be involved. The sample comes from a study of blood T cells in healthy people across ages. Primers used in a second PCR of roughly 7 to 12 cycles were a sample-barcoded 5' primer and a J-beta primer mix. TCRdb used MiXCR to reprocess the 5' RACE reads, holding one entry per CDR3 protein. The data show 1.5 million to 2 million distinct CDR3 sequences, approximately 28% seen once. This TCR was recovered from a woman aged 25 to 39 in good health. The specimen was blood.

The CDR3 region has the DNA TGTGCCTGCAGTCCTACACAGGGTAGCGGGCAGCCCCAGCATTTT. Translated: CACSPTQGSGQPQHF. The chain is built from TRBV27 and TRBJ1-5; weak D call: TRBD1 (6 bases). CDR1 MNHEY and CDR2 SMNVEV come from the germline V gene (reference sequence). This CDR3 has 15 amino acids.